This T cell receptor (beta chain) was obtained from a study of cytomegalovirus exposure and HLA in healthy donors. The overall study: Of over 350 genotyped donors, roughly 81% grouped in the Caucasian-associated ancestry cluster. Broader study findings: Being indistinguishable, some V segments were excluded, TRBV6-2 and TRBV6-3 among them. With DRB1 most and HLA-C fewest, TCR association rates differed between HLA loci in a later analysis. In terms of immune exposure information, only CMV serostatus was available.

Germline V CDR1 and CDR2: MDHEN, SYDVKM. The J segment lost 3 bases and the V segment lost 6 bases, leaving 3 bases of the junction unmatched. This CDR3 has 13 residues. This clone occurred once. The antigen is not known. The PCR was carried out with 60 Vbeta primers and 13 Jbeta primers. The data were produced by immunoSEQ multiplex PCR, yet TCRdb's version contains in-frame clones alone and is incomplete. The top ten hold roughly 4.5% of the sample, which has 150,000 to 200,000 clones, 60% to 80% seen once. Sequenced material: PBMCs. V usage is TRBV28 and J usage is TRBJ1-2; 8 positions agree with TRBD1. The source of this sequence is a man aged 18 to 35 in good health and CMV-seropositive. The CDR3 nucleotides are TGTGCCAGCAGACGACAGGGGTACTATGGCTACACCTTC. It codes for CASRRQGYYGYTF.